What follows describes a single TCR beta chain. Its antigen is not identified. The source of the sample is a study of blood T cells in healthy people across ages. A J-beta primer mix and a sample-barcoded 5' primer were used in a second PCR of roughly 6 to 12 cycles. All samples yielded 3 million or more CDR3-containing paired-end reads. TCRdb re-called the 5' RACE reads through MiXCR, storing one row per CDR3 protein. The profile shows 2 million or so distinct CDR3 sequences, around half of them singletons. The V gene end was trimmed by 0 bases and the J gene end by 1 base; junction bases not matched to a gene: 5. Germline V lookup: CDR1 SGHVS, CDR2 FNYEAQ. This CDR3 spans 16 amino acids. Study observations and caveats: Both higher diversity and more naive CD4+ cells marked long-lived donors when set against aged donors. In older individuals, TCR beta diversity per million T cells was lower, falling roughly linearly with age.

The chain links TRBV7-6 to TRBJ1-1; the match to TRBD1 covers 7 bases. The sequencing sample was made of blood. The source is a woman aged 40 to 49 in good health. The CDR3 DNA reads TGTGCCAGCAGCTTAGCGGGAGGGGGCGAGAACACTGAAGCTTTCTTT. Amino acids: CASSLAGGGENTEAFF.